Sequencing of this T cell receptor beta chain was carried out in a study of patients and donors after allogeneic stem cell transplantation. TCRdb ran MiXCR on the RT-PCR reads and lists one entry per CDR3 protein. Seen here are about a million distinct CDR3 sequences, under 20% observed once, and the top ten hold 5% to 6.5%. Germline V gene data show CDR1 as SGDLS and CDR2 as YYNGEE. Trimming cost V 3 bases and J 5 bases; bases outside gene matches: 10. This CDR3 region has 16 residues. This clonotype came up once. The material sequenced was blood, either unsorted or a sorted T cell fraction (not recorded which). The clonotype originates from a human donor who was either an allogeneic HSCT recipient or a stem cell or donor lymphocyte infusion donor (not recorded which). It is not recorded whose cells these are; they may come from a transplant donor. The chain recombines TRBV9 with TRBJ2-5; 10 bases fit TRBD2. CDR3 sequence: CASSAVAGGTQETQYF. CDR3 DNA sequence: TGTGCCAGCAGCGCTGTAGCGGGGGGTACCCAGGAGACCCAGTACTTC.